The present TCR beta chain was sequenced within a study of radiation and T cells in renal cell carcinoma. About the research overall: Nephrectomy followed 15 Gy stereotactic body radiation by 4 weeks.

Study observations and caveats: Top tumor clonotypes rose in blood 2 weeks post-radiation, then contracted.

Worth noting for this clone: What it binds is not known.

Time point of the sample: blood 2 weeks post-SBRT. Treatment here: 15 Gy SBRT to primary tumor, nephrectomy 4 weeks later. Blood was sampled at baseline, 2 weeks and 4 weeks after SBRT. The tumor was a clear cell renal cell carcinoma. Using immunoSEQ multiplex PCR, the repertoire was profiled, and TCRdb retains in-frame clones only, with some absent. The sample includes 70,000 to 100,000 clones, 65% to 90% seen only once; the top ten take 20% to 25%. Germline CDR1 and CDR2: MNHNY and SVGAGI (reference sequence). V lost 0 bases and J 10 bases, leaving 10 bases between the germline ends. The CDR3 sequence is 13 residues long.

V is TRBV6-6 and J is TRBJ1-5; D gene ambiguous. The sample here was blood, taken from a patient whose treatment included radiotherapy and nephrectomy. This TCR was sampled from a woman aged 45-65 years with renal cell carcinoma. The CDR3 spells CASSYSTGDPQHF. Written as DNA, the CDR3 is TGTGCCAGCAGTTACTCGACCGGGGATCCCCAGCATTTT.